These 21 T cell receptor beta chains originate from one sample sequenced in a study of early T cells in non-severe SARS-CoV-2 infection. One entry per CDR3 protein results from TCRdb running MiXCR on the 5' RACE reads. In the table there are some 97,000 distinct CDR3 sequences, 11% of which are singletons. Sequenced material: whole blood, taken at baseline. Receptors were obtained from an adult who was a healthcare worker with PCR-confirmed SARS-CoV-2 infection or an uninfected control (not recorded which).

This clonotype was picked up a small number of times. The CDR3 bases are TGCGCCAGCAGCTTGGCGGTAGTCGGAGAAGCTTTCTTT. The encoded protein is CASSLAVVGEAFF. The rearrangement joins TRBV5-1 to TRBJ1-1; no clear D gene. CDR1 is SGHRS and CDR2 is YFSETQ in the germline V gene. V was pared by 0 bases and J by 8 bases, with 11 bases between. This CDR3 has 13 residues.

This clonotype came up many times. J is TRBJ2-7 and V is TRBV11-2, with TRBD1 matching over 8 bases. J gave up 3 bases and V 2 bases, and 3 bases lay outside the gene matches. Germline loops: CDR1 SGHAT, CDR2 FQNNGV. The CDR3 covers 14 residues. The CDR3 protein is CASSLLDRDYEQYF. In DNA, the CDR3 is TGTGCCAGCAGCTTATTGGACAGGGACTACGAGCAGTACTTC. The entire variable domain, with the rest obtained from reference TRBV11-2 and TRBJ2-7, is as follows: EAGVAQSPRYKIIEKRQSVAFWCNPISGHATLYWYQQILGQGPKLLIQFQNNGVVDDSQLPKDRFSAERLKGVDSTLKIQPAKLEDSAVYLCASSLLDRDYEQYFGPGTRLTVT.

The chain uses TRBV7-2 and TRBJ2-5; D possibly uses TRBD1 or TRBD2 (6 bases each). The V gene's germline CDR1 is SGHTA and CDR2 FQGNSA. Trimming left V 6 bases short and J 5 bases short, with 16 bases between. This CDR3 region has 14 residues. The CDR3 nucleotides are TGTGCCAGCAGTCTAGAGGGGGGACGGGAGACCCAGTACTTC. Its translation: CASSLEGGRETQYF.

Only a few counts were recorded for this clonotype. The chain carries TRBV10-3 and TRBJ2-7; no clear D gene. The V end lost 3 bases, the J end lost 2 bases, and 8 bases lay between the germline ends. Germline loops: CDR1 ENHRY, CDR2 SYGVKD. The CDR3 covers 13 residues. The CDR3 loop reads CAISDRQPYEQYF. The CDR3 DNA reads TGTGCCATCAGTGATAGGCAGCCCTACGAGCAGTACTTC.

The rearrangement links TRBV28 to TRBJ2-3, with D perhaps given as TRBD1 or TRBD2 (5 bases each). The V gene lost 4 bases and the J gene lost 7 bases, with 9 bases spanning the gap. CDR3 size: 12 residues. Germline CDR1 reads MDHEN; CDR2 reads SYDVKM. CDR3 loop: CASSSGLNTQYF. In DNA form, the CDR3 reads TGTGCCAGCAGTTCGGGGCTGAATACGCAGTATTTT.

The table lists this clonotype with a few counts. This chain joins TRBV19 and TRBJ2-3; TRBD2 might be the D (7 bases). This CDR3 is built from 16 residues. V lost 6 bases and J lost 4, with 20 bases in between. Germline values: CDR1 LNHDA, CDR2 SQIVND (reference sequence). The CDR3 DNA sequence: TGTGCCAGTAGCCCCCTTGAGGGGGGGCTTGCAGATACGCAGTATTTT. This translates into CASSPLEGGLADTQYF.

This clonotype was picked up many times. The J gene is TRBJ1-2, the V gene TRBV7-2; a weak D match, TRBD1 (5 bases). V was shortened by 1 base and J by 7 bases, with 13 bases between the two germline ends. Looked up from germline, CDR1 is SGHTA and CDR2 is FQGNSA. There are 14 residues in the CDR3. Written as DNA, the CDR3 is TGTGCCAGCAGCTTAGATCGGGGGATGGGTGGCTACACCTTC. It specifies CASSLDRGMGGYTF.

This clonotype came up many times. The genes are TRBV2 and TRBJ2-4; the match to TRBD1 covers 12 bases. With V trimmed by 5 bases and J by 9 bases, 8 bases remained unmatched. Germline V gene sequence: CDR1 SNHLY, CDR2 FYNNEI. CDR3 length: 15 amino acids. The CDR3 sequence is CASSFGTGGWSIQYF. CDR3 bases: TGTGCCAGCAGTTTTGGGACAGGGGGCTGGAGCATTCAGTACTTC. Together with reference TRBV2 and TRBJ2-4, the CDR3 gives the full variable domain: EPEVTQTPSHQVTQMGQEVILRCVPISNHLYFYWYRQILGQKVEFLVSFYNNEISEKSEIFDDQFSVERPDGSNFTLKIRSTKLEDSAMYFCASSFGTGGWSIQYFGAGTRLSVL.

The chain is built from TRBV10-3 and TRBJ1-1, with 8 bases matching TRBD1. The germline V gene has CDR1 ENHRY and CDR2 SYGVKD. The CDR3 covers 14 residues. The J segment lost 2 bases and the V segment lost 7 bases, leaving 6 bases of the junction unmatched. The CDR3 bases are TGTGCCATCACCTCAGGACAGGGAAACACTGAAGCTTTCTTT. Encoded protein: CAITSGQGNTEAFF.

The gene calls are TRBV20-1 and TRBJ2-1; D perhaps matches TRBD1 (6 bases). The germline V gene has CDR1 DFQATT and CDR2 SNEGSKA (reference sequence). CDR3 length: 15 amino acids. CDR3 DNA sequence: TGCACCATCCACTGCCCCAGGGGCTCCTACAATGAGCAGTTCTTC. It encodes CTIHCPRGSYNEQFF.

CDR3 protein: CASSLRSASSGNTIYF. As DNA, the CDR3 is TGTGCCAGCAGCTTAAGGTCAGCCAGCTCTGGAAACACCATATATTTT. This chain uses TRBV7-2 with TRBJ1-3; D remains ambiguous. V lost 2 bases and J lost 0, with 11 bases in between. Per the germline V gene, CDR1 is SGHTA and CDR2 is FQGNSA. The CDR3 covers 16 residues.

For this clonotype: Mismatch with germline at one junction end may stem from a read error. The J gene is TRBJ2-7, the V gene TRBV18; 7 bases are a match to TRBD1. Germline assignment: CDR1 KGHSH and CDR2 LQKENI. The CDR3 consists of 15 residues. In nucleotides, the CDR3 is TGTGCCAGCTCTCCACCGGGGACAGAACGCTACGAGCAGTACTTC. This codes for CASSPPGTERYEQYF.

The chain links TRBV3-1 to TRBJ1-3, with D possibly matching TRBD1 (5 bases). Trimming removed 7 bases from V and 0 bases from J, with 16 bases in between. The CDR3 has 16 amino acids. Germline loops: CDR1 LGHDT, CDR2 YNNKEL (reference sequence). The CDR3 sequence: CASTLRWGTSGNTIYF. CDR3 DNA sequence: TGTGCCAGCACCCTGCGCTGGGGGACCTCTGGAAACACCATATATTTT.

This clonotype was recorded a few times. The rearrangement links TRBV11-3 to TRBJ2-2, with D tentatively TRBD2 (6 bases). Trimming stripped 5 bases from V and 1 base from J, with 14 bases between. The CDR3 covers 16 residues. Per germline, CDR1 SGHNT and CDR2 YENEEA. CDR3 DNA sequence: TGTGCCAGCAGCCTGATCGGGGGACTGAACACCGGGGAGCTGTTTTTT. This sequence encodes CASSLIGGLNTGELFF.

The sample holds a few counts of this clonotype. The CDR3 nucleotides are TGTGCCAGCAGCACAAGACAGGCTGGCCAAGAGACCCAGTACTTC. Translated, it gives CASSTRQAGQETQYF. The J gene is TRBJ2-5, the V gene TRBV13; possible D gene TRBD1, 6 bases. Per germline, CDR1 PRHDT and CDR2 FYEKMQ (reference sequence). This CDR3 has 15 residues. V was shortened by 5 bases and J by 1 base, with 14 bases between the two germline ends. Full variable domain (remainder filled in from reference TRBV13 and TRBJ2-5): AAGVIQSPRHLIKEKRETATLKCYPIPRHDTVYWYQQGPGQDPQFLISFYEKMQSDKGSIPDRFSAQQFSDYHSELNMSSLELGDSALYFCASSTRQAGQETQYFGPGTRLLVL.

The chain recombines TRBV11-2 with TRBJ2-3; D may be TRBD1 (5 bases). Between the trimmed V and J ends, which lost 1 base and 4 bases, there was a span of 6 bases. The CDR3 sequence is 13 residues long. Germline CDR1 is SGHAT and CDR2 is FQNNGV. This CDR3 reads CASSLGQPDTQYF. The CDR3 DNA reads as TGTGCCAGCAGCTTAGGACAGCCAGATACGCAGTATTTT. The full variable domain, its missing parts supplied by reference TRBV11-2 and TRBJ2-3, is EAGVAQSPRYKIIEKRQSVAFWCNPISGHATLYWYQQILGQGPKLLIQFQNNGVVDDSQLPKDRFSAERLKGVDSTLKIQPAKLEDSAVYLCASSLGQPDTQYFGPGTRLTVL.

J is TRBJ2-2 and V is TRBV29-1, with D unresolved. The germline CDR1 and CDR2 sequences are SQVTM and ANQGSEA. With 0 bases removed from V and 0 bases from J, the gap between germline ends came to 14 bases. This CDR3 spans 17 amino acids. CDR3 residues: CSVEDNPLGTNTGELFF. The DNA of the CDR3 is TGCAGCGTTGAAGATAATCCCCTGGGTACGAACACCGGGGAGCTGTTTTTT.

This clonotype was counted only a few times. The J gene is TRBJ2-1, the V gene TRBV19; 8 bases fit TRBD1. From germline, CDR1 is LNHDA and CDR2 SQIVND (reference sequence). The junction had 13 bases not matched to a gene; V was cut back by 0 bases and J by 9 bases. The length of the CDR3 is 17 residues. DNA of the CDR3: TGTGCCAGTAGTATAGATGTAGGAGGACAGGGTTTGAGTGAGCAGTTCTTC. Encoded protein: CASSIDVGGQGLSEQFF.

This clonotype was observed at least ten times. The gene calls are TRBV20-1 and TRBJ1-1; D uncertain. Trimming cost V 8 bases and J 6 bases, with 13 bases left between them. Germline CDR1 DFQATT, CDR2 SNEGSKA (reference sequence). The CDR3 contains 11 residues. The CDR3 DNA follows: TGCAGTTCATTCTCGATGTCTGAAGCTTTCTTT. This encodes CSSFSMSEAFF.

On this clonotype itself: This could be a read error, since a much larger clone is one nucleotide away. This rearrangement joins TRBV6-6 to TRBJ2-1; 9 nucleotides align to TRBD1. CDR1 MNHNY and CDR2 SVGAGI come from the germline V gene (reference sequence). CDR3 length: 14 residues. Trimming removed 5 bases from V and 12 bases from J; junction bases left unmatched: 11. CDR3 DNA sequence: TGTGCCAGCAGTCCGTGGACAGGGGCTCATGGGCAGTTCTTC. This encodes CASSPWTGAHGQFF.

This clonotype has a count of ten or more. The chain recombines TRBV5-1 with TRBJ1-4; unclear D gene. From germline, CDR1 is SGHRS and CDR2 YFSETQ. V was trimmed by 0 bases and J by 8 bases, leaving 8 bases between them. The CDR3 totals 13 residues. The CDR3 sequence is CASSLELNEKLFF. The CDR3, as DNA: TGCGCCAGCAGCTTGGAGCTTAACGAAAAACTGTTTTTT.